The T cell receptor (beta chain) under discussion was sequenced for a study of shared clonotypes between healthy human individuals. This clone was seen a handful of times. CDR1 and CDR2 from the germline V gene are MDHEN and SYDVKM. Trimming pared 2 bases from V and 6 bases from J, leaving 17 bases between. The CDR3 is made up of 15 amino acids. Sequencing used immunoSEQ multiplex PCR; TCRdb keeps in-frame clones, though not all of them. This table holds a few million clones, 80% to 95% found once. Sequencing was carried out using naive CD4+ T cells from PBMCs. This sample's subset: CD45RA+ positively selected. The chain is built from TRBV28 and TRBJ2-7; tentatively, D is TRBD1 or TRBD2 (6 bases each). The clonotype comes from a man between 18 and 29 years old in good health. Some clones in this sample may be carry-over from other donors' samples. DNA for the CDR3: TGTGCCAGCAGTTTAACAGGGTGGGGAGGACGCGAGCAGTACTTC. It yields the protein CASSLTGWGGREQYF.